Shown below are 32 T cell receptor beta chains from a single sample sequenced in a study of regulatory T cells in long-lasting Graves disease. The time point: newly diagnosed GD, antithyroid drugs for less than 3 months. Researchers made the TCR library from RNA that was extracted from PBMCs. The TCR beta library used iRepertoire HTBI primers with Arm-PCR amplification of CDR3. TCRdb reprocessed the multiplex PCR reads with MiXCR, giving one entry per CDR3 protein. The table has approximately 360,000 distinct CDR3 sequences, 12% seen once. The same sample was also used in a study of T cells in Graves' hyperthyroidism and ophthalmopathy.

Sequencing was performed on peripheral blood mononuclear cells (PBMCs), taken at new diagnosis, from a patient treated with antithyroid drugs. The receptor source for this set is a woman aged 18-29 years with Graves disease.

This clonotype appeared a single time. V usage is TRBV4-3 and J usage is TRBJ2-1; D unclear. The CDR3 is made up of 14 amino acids. V lost 0 bases and J lost 7, with 10 bases in between. From germline, CDR1 is LGHNA and CDR2 YSLEER. In nucleotides, the CDR3 is TGCGCCAGCAGCCAAGATTCAAGGTGGAATGAGCAGTTCTTC. This encodes CASSQDSRWNEQFF.

This clonotype was seen at least ten times. The chain combines TRBV7-9 with TRBJ2-6; D perhaps matches TRBD1 (5 bases). This CDR3 has 16 residues. CDR1 is SEHNR, CDR2 FQNEAQ, per germline (reference sequence). V was clipped by 6 bases and J by 4 bases, with 16 bases between them. CDR3 protein: CASSPSAGAGANVLTF. As DNA, the CDR3 is TGTGCCAGCAGTCCTTCGGCTGGGGCCGGGGCCAACGTCCTGACTTTC.

In its sample, this clonotype was seen many times. The rearrangement joins TRBV6-1 to TRBJ1-5; tentatively, D is TRBD1 (5 bases). Germline lookup yields CDR1 MNHNS and CDR2 SASEGT. V was clipped by 3 bases and J by 0 bases, with 9 bases between them. The CDR3 consists of 15 residues. CDR3: CASSETAYSNQPQHF. The CDR3 region has the DNA TGTGCCAGCAGTGAGACAGCATATAGCAATCAGCCCCAGCATTTT.

This clonotype occurred many times. This chain joins TRBV12-3 or TRBV12-4 and TRBJ2-7; 11 bases match TRBD2. The CDR3 is 15 residues long. V trimming: 7 bases; J trimming: 4 bases; junction bases outside the gene matches: 9. CDR3 in amino acids: CASINRLAGSYEQYF. Written as DNA, the CDR3 is TGTGCCAGCATAAACCGACTAGCGGGATCTTACGAGCAGTACTTC.

This clonotype was recorded many times. This chain connects TRBV27 to TRBJ2-1; 9 bases are shared with TRBD1. CDR1 and CDR2 from the germline V gene are MNHEY and SMNVEV (reference sequence). V gave up 5 bases and J gave up 9 bases; unmatched junction bases: 11. This CDR3 contains 15 residues. CDR3 nucleotides: TGTGCCAGCAGTACGCCCCGGGACAGGGTAGGTGAGCAGTTCTTC. Its protein product is CASSTPRDRVGEQFF.

This clonotype was found a few times. J is TRBJ1-5 and V is TRBV15; D uncertain. Germline V lookup: CDR1 LNHNV, CDR2 YYDKDF (reference sequence). V lost 0 bases and J lost 2, with 5 bases in between. CDR3 length: 14 residues. In nucleotides, the CDR3 is TGTGCCACCAGCAGAGATAAAGGCAATCAGCCCCAGCATTTT. This codes for CATSRDKGNQPQHF.

The table lists this clonotype with a few counts. This chain links TRBV6-2 or TRBV6-3 with TRBJ2-6; TRBD1 might be the D (6 bases). With 3 bases removed from V and 4 bases from J, the gap between germline ends came to 13 bases. This CDR3 is 16 amino acids long. From germline, CDR1 is MNHEY and CDR2 SVGEGT. The CDR3 bases are TGTGCCAGCAGTTATAATACAGGGTTCGGGGCCAACGTCCTGACTTTC. This sequence encodes CASSYNTGFGANVLTF.

As for this clonotype: A much larger clone differs from this one at a single base, so this may be a read error. The chain uses TRBV7-2 and TRBJ2-2; D is uncertain. This CDR3 has 14 residues. CDR1 and CDR2 from the germline V gene are SGHTA and FQGNSA. The CDR3: CAGSTSWGRGELFF. The CDR3 DNA sequence: TGTGCCGGCAGCACCTCCTGGGGAAGGGGGGAGCTGTTTTTT.

This clonotype occurred many times. V gene TRBV12-3 or TRBV12-4 combines with J gene TRBJ2-2; no clear D. The CDR3 is 14 amino acids. The germline V and J ends were trimmed by 6 bases and 1 base, with 9 bases remaining between them. Written as DNA, the CDR3 is TGTGCCAGCAGAAAACAAGGGAACACCGGGGAGCTGTTTTTT. Translating gives CASRKQGNTGELFF.

This clonotype was detected ten times or more. CDR3 bases: TGTGCCAGCAGCACCTGGGACAGGGACTACGAGCAGTACGTC. The encoded protein is CASSTWDRDYEQYV. The J gene is TRBJ2-7, the V gene TRBV6-1; 9 bases match TRBD1. V dropped 6 bases and J dropped 3; count of bases not matched to a gene: 6. The CDR3 contains 14 residues. CDR1 and CDR2 (germline): MNHNS, SASEGT.

The table lists this clonotype with a few counts. The V call is TRBV30, the J call TRBJ1-1, with D tentatively TRBD1 (5 bases). The germline V gene encodes CDR1 GTSNPN and CDR2 SVGIG (reference sequence). V was clipped by 0 bases and J by 0 bases, with 20 bases between them. The CDR3 loop spans 18 amino acids. The CDR3 DNA reads TGTGCCTGGAGTGTATGGGGGTCCCCAGGAGGGGTGAACACTGAAGCTTTCTTT. Its translation: CAWSVWGSPGGVNTEAFF.

This clonotype was seen many times. The chain combines TRBV4-3 with TRBJ1-1; D is ambiguous. V was trimmed by 0 bases and J by 4 bases, leaving 9 bases between them. This CDR3 comprises 14 residues. The germline V gene encodes CDR1 LGHNA and CDR2 YSLEER. In nucleotides, the CDR3 is TGCGCCAGCAGCCAAGAGACCCTACCCACTGAAGCTTTCTTT. Translation gives CASSQETLPTEAFF.

Ten or more counts support this clonotype. The chain employs TRBV6-5 and TRBJ1-3, with a possible D match to TRBD1 (6 bases). Germline assignment: CDR1 MNHEY and CDR2 SVGAGI. Trimming left V 0 bases short and J 3 bases short, with 9 bases between. The CDR3 is 15 residues long. DNA of the CDR3: TGTGCCAGCAGTTACTCTTACAGGGTTGGAAACACCATATATTTT. This sequence encodes CASSYSYRVGNTIYF.

The table lists this clonotype with a few counts. The CDR3 DNA sequence: TGTGCCAGCAGCGAACCGTTAGACTTTGCGGTTAGCTCCTACAATGAGCAGTTCTTC. The encoded protein is CASSEPLDFAVSSYNEQFF. This sequence joins TRBV7-2 and TRBJ2-1; D is unclear. This CDR3 region has 19 residues. V lost 5 bases to trimming and J lost 0 bases, with 23 bases between them. Germline V gene lookup returns CDR1 SGHTA and CDR2 FQGNSA.

This clonotype was counted ten times or more. V gene TRBV7-3 combines with J gene TRBJ1-1; D might be TRBD1 (5 bases). Germline V gene sequence: CDR1 SGHTA, CDR2 FQGTGA. Trimming left V 2 bases short and J 1 base short, with 14 bases between. CDR3 length: 16 residues. The CDR3 reads CASSLQSGRSNTEAFF. CDR3 nucleotide sequence: TGTGCCAGCAGCTTACAGTCGGGACGGTCGAACACTGAAGCTTTCTTT. Full variable domain (remainder filled in from reference TRBV7-3 and TRBJ1-1): GAGVSQTPSNKVTEKGKYVELRCDPISGHTALYWYRQSLGQGPEFLIYFQGTGAADDSGLPNDRFFAVRPEGSVSTLKIQRTERGDSAVYLCASSLQSGRSNTEAFFGQGTRLTVV.

This clonotype appeared many times. This chain links TRBV11-3 with TRBJ2-1, with a weak D call TRBD2 (6 bases). CDR1 is SGHNT, CDR2 YENEEA, per germline. Trimming removed 5 bases from V and 8 bases from J, with 13 bases in between. The CDR3 totals 13 residues. CDR3 in amino acids: CASSRGGDHEQFF. CDR3 DNA: TGTGCCAGCAGCCGGGGAGGTGATCATGAGCAGTTCTTC.

At least ten counts were recorded for this clonotype. The rearrangement links TRBV20-1 to TRBJ2-7; tentatively, D is TRBD1 or TRBD2 (5 bases each). The V end was cut by 4 bases, the J end by 2 bases, with 24 bases between. From germline, CDR1 is DFQATT and CDR2 SNEGSKA (reference sequence). The CDR3 loop spans 17 amino acids. CDR3 sequence reads: CSAIWIVGTVNPYEQYF. The CDR3 DNA follows: TGCAGTGCTATCTGGATTGTGGGGACGGTAAATCCCTACGAGCAGTACTTC.

This clonotype was counted ten times or more. The chain employs TRBV6-1 and TRBJ2-2; weak D call: TRBD1 (6 bases). CDR1 and CDR2 (germline): MNHNS, SASEGT. The CDR3 is 16 amino acids. The V gene lost 10 bases and the J gene lost 1 base, with 19 bases spanning the gap. CDR3 in amino acids: CATCPWGPRNTGELFF. The CDR3 coding sequence is TGTGCCACTTGTCCTTGGGGGCCTCGGAACACCGGGGAGCTGTTTTTT.

This clonotype was detected ten times or more. V and J are TRBV10-3 and TRBJ1-1, with D perhaps TRBD1 (5 bases). This CDR3 spans 19 amino acids. V shed 8 bases and J shed 4 bases, with 32 bases lying between them. CDR1 is ENHRY, CDR2 SYGVKD, per germline. Here the CDR3 DNA reads TGTGCCATCTCCCCAAGCCATCTAGTGGCGCTACCCGGGGGCACTGAAGCTTTCTTT. Its protein is CAISPSHLVALPGGTEAFF.

This clonotype showed up just a few times. This sequence joins TRBV4-1 and TRBJ2-3; 9 bases line up with TRBD1. V was pared by 5 bases and J by 5 bases, with 8 bases of the junction left unmatched. Germline-derived CDR1 and CDR2 are MGHRA and YSYEKL. The CDR3 is made up of 15 amino acids. CDR3 in DNA: TGCGCCAGCAGCATGGGGGACAGGGCTAAAGATACGCAGTATTTT. Its protein product is CASSMGDRAKDTQYF.

This clonotype appeared a few times. The chain couples TRBV27 to TRBJ2-3; no firm D call. Germline CDR1 is MNHEY and CDR2 is SMNVEV (reference sequence). V was cut by 3 bases and J by 3 bases, with 7 bases left in between. CDR3 length: 13 amino acids. CDR3 in DNA: TGTGCCAGCAGTTTTCCCCGAACAGATACGCAGTATTTT. Amino acids: CASSFPRTDTQYF.

This clonotype came up a few times. The rearrangement links TRBV20-1 to TRBJ2-6; tentatively, D is TRBD2 (6 bases). The CDR3 consists of 13 residues. V lost 6 bases, J lost 2 bases, and 8 bases lay in between. Looked up from germline, CDR1 is DFQATT and CDR2 is SNEGSKA (reference sequence). The CDR3 DNA sequence: TGCAGTGCAAGGAGGGCTGGGGCCAACGTCCTGACTTTC. As protein: CSARRAGANVLTF.

In regard to this clonotype: A read error is possible here, since a much larger clone lies one base away. The CDR3 loop is CASSLSGTKPYEQYF. CDR3 DNA sequence: TGTGCCAGCAGTCTGTCCGGGACTAAACCCTACGAGCAGTACTTC. The J gene is TRBJ2-7, the V gene TRBV12-3 or TRBV12-4; 7 bases fit TRBD2. CDR3 length: 15 amino acids. Trimming cost V 5 bases and J 2 bases; bases outside gene matches: 9.

The rearrangement links TRBV11-2 to TRBJ2-7, with a tentative D call TRBD2 (6 bases). V was clipped by 5 bases and J by 7 bases, with 12 bases between them. Germline V gene sequence: CDR1 SGHAT, CDR2 FQNNGV. The CDR3 length is 12 residues. The CDR3 sequence: CASSHAAGEQYF. Written as DNA, the CDR3 is TGTGCCAGCAGCCACGCCGCGGGAGAGCAGTACTTC. Drawing the rest from reference TRBV11-2 and TRBJ2-7, the complete variable domain is EAGVAQSPRYKIIEKRQSVAFWCNPISGHATLYWYQQILGQGPKLLIQFQNNGVVDDSQLPKDRFSAERLKGVDSTLKIQPAKLEDSAVYLCASSHAAGEQYFGPGTRLTVT.

This clonotype was recorded at least ten times. V usage is TRBV29-1 and J usage is TRBJ1-1; no firm D call. The CDR3 has 11 amino acids. Deletions cut 7 bases from V and 1 base from J, with 7 bases between. The germline V gene has CDR1 SQVTM and CDR2 ANQGSEA. The CDR3, as DNA: TGCAGCGCAGACCAGAACACTGAAGCTTTCTTT. It is translated as CSADQNTEAFF.

The chain uses TRBV28 and TRBJ2-4, with unresolved D. V shed 3 bases and J shed 1 base, with 10 bases lying between them. Germline V lookup: CDR1 MDHEN, CDR2 SYDVKM. This CDR3 has 15 amino acids. The CDR3 nucleotides read TGTGCCAGCAGTTTTCGGTTAAAGGCCAAAAACATTCAGTACTTC. Amino acid sequence: CASSFRLKAKNIQYF.

The chain carries TRBV20-1 and TRBJ1-6, with 9 bases matching TRBD1. The CDR3 is made up of 14 amino acids. The trim removed 6 bases at V and 7 bases at J, leaving 7 bases unmatched. Germline CDR1 is DFQATT and CDR2 is SNEGSKA (reference sequence). The CDR3 is CSAVQGAGNSPLHF. In nucleotides, the CDR3 is TGCAGTGCCGTACAGGGGGCTGGGAATTCACCCCTCCACTTT.

This clonotype appeared many times. This chain joins TRBV7-2 and TRBJ1-5; maybe TRBD1 (6 bases). This CDR3 is 15 amino acids long. Germline CDR1 and CDR2: SGHTA and FQGNSA. The V end was cut by 2 bases, the J end by 4 bases, with 12 bases between. The CDR3 DNA sequence: TGTGCCAGCAGCTTAAAGGGGGGTTCAAATCAGCCCCAGCATTTT. This translates into CASSLKGGSNQPQHF.

This clonotype was counted only a few times. This chain links TRBV4-1 with TRBJ1-2, with D perhaps TRBD1 (5 bases). The CDR3 has 17 amino acids. The V end was cut by 1 base, the J end by 0 bases, with 15 bases between. The germline V gene has CDR1 MGHRA and CDR2 YSYEKL. CDR3 DNA: TGCGCCAGCAGCCAAGTCGCAGGGTCTCGAGCTAACTATGGCTACACCTTC. It codes for CASSQVAGSRANYGYTF.

The V and J genes are TRBV12-3 or TRBV12-4 and TRBJ1-2; unclear D gene. V lost 5 bases and J 0 bases, leaving 7 bases between the germline ends. The CDR3 consists of 13 residues. The CDR3 reads CASSHTANYGYTF. The CDR3 DNA follows: TGTGCCAGCAGTCACACGGCTAACTATGGCTACACCTTC.

This clonotype was seen many times. This rearrangement joins TRBV6-1 to TRBJ2-5, with 8 nucleotides matching TRBD1. The CDR3 consists of 14 residues. Germline V CDR1 and CDR2: MNHNS, SASEGT. The ends lost 5 bases at V and 3 bases at J; junction bases unmatched: 5. This CDR3 reads CASSRDRSEETQYF. CDR3 sequence (DNA): TGTGCCAGCAGTAGGGACAGGTCCGAAGAGACCCAGTACTTC.

This clonotype was counted between two and nine times. CDR3 nucleotides: TGTGCCAGCAGGACCTGGGGGGGGGGGGACACAGATACGCAGTATTTT. This encodes CASRTWGGGDTDTQYF. This rearrangement joins TRBV12-3 or TRBV12-4 to TRBJ2-3; the match to TRBD2 covers 7 bases. The V segment lost 6 bases and the J segment 2 bases; nucleotides outside the gene matches: 11. The CDR3 runs to 16 residues.